The entry below gives a single T cell receptor beta chain sequence along with its context. Its antigen is not yet known. Base-call qualities are not available, and no considerably larger clone is one nucleotide away. The sample is drawn from a study of blood T cells in healthy people across ages (dated by TCRdb to the mid-2010s). Regarding the study in general: In model experiments, roughly one uniquely barcoded TCR beta cDNA molecule per two T cells was captured by template switching. Using deep sequencing normalized with unique cDNA molecular identifiers, the study measured how TCR beta repertoire diversity changes with age. The donors were split into four age groups: young (average around 15 years), middle-aged (roughly 39), aged (over 55) and long-lived (approximately 80). To avoid experimental bias, donors of different ages were distributed randomly across sequencing lanes. For two donors (one aged 18 to 29 and one aged 80 or older), the study analyzed two additional independent replicas of 1 million unique cDNA reads from the same blood draw. Results and caveats for the whole study, not just this receptor: Conclusive comparison of naive and antigen-experienced compartments was prevented by the profiling of bulk unsorted PBMCs. Observed TCR beta diversity per million T cells fell roughly linearly with age, and a significant reduction was already apparent by age around 40. Donor CMV infection status was unknown, potentially confounding age-related changes in expanded clonotypes. Compared with the aged group, the long-lived group had more naive CD4+ T cells, fewer expanded clones and increased TCR diversity, suggesting age selection. Estimates of total diversity from one million sequenced T cells were regarded as lower bounds and underestimates. Observed TCR beta diversity correlated strongly with the percentage of naive T cells measured by flow cytometry.

The 40 or so donors, aged about 6 to 95 years, were systemically healthy Caucasian individuals from Russia. Each donor gave about 9.7 milliliters of peripheral blood, drawn into EDTA-treated Vacutainer tubes. PBMCs were isolated by Ficoll-Paque density-gradient centrifugation, with at least 6 million obtained per sample. Total RNA, at least 5 micrograms per sample, was extracted from PBMCs with Trizol reagent. For every donor, an aliquot of PBMCs went through flow cytometry to measure the percentages of naive CD45RAhigh/CD27high T cells. Library preparation was by 5' RACE. The run used an Illumina HiSeq 2500. A second PCR of roughly 7 to 11 cycles was performed with a sample-barcoded 5' primer and a J-beta primer mix. A template-switch 5' adaptor carrying 12 random nucleotides introduced a unique molecular identifier onto each TCR beta cDNA molecule. Each sample yielded at least 2.5 million CDR3-containing paired-end reads. The Mint cDNA synthesis kit, primed by a TRBC-specific oligonucleotide, was used to synthesize first-strand cDNA from all RNA. Following uracil-DNA glycosylase treatment, all cDNA underwent a first 18-cycle PCR with the universal primers M1SS and BC2_uni_R. From the authors' description of their analysis: Normalization of each sample was performed by random selection of 1 million high-quality reads, each carrying a distinct molecular identifier. Reads sharing molecular identifiers were discarded rather than binned into consensus sequences. MiTCR, run with a Q25 quality threshold and the strictest error-elimination algorithm, handled CDR3 identification, clonotype clustering and error correction. A nonparametric unseen species model with Euler transformation was used to estimate lower-bound total TCR beta diversity. TCRdb reprocessing: public reads trimmed at Q25 with fastp, clones called with MiXCR, in-frame beta chains kept. Rows are combined by CDR3 protein, so each entry shows the most common genes and DNA. TCRdb's processing, not the authors', yielded these V and J calls. The sample table contains about 1,800,000 distinct CDR3 sequences; only one count was recorded for 25% to 30% of them. The ten largest clones take up roughly 8.2% of the sample.

The specimen sequenced was blood. The clonotype was recovered from a woman aged 25 to 45 in good health.

The CDR3 corresponds to CVRLAFHEQFF. The DNA sequence follows: TGTGTCAGACTAGCATTCCATGAGCAGTTCTTC. The sequence joins TRBV19 to TRBJ2-1; 7 middle bases align to TRBD2. The CDR3 spans 11 residues, from the cysteine through the phenylalanine. The DNA shown is the 33-base CDR3, in frame from base 1. The germline V gene (reference sequence) sets CDR1 to LNHDA and CDR2 to SQIVND.